The source of this T cell receptor (beta chain) is a study of blood T cell repertoires in COVID-19. Repertoires were generated with immunoSEQ multiplex PCR, while TCRdb's copy carries only in-frame clones and drops some. The data contain 95,000 to 150,000 clones, 55% to 75% of them singletons. The CDR3 consists of 13 residues. V lost 6 bases to trimming and J lost 4 bases, with 13 bases between them. Germline V gives CDR1 SGHRS, CDR2 YFSETQ. The receptor's source is a woman aged 70-85 years with acute or convalescent COVID-19. The V call is TRBV5-1, the J call TRBJ1-1; no definite D call. Sequenced material: peripheral blood. CDR3 amino acids: CASMRVGGTEAFF. As DNA, the CDR3 is TGCGCCAGCATGAGGGTAGGCGGCACTGAAGCTTTCTTT.